These T cell receptor beta chains were read from a single sample in a study of T cells expressing NK-cell markers. TCRdb re-called the 5' RACE reads and gives one entry per CDR3 protein, without DNA. The repertoire table contains roughly 390,000 distinct CDR3 sequences. Sequencing was performed on blood T cells: a sorted CD56 or NKG2C T cell subset, CD4+ or CD8+ T cells, or bulk PBMC T cells (not recorded which). The receptors originated from a woman between 45 and 60 years old in good health. CDR3s include the opening cysteine and the closing phenylalanine or tryptophan.

>TRBJ2-7|TRBV20-1
CSARFSGTGEQYF
>TRBJ2-3|TRBV7-2
CASSFSLERTDTQYF
>TRBJ2-3|TRBV18
CASSPREAYPDTQYF
>TRBJ2-6|TRBV2
CASRGTSGGPGANVLTF
>TRBJ1-4|TRBV5-6
CASSQPTGRGKLFF
>TRBJ2-3|TRBV11-3
CASSPGQREADTQYF
>TRBJ2-4|TRBV25-1
CARRQGAGLAGQIGKNIQYF
>TRBJ2-1|TRBV12-5
CASGTFGSSSYNEQFF
>TRBJ2-3|TRBV29-1
CSVEERGSGTDTQYF
>TRBJ2-5|TRBV29-1
CSVDTQGRETQYF
>TRBJ2-1|TRBV20-1
CSARDPLAGKFF
>TRBJ2-3|TRBV6-5
CASSYSRRETQYF
>TRBJ2-5|TRBV7-9
CASSMSVGQGGETQYF
>TRBJ2-4|TRBV20-1
CSAPMGAMIAKNIQYF
>TRBJ2-7|TRBV29-1
CSVELQGYEQYF